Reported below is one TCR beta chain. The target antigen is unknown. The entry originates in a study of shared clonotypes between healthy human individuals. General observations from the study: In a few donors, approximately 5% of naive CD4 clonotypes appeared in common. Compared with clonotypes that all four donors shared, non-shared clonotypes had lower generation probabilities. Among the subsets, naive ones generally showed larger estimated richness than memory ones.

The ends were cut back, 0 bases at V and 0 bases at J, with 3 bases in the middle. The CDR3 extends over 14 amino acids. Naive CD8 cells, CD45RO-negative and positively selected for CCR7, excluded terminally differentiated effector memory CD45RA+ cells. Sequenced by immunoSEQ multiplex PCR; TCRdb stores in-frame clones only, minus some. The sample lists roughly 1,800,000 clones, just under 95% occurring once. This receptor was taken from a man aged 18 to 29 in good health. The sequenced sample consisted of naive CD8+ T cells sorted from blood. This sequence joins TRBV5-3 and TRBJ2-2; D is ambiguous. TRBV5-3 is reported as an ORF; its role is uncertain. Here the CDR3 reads CARSLVSNTGELFF. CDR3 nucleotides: TGTGCCAGAAGCTTGGTCTCGAACACCGGGGAGCTGTTTTTT.